This TCR beta chain was recorded in a study of T-cell memory formation after mild COVID-19. The CDR3 covers 16 residues. The ends were cut back, 2 bases at V and 1 base at J, with 14 bases in the middle. Germline V CDR1 and CDR2: MNHEY, SVGAGI. TCRdb fed the 5' RACE reads into MiXCR, producing one record per CDR3 protein. The sample includes 200,000 to 250,000 distinct CDR3 sequences, 15% seen only once; the top ten take around 2.2%. A few counts support this clonotype. This receptor was obtained from an adult woman who had mild COVID-19 (a few samples of this study predate the infection). Cell type and time point are not known. Sequenced sample: PBMCs or a T cell subset sorted from them (not recorded which). The rearrangement joins TRBV6-5 to TRBJ1-2; D not resolved. CDR3 residues: CASSYQAQVFNYGYTF. Written as DNA, the CDR3 is TGTGCCAGCAGTTACCAGGCTCAGGTGTTTAACTATGGCTACACCTTC.